Listed below are T cell receptor beta chains from one sample, sequenced in a study of beta chain features in type 1 diabetes. The table came from immunoSEQ multiplex PCR; TCRdb's copy has only in-frame clones and leaves some out. The sample has some 63,000 clones; roughly three fifths are singletons. The specimen sequenced was Tregs from blood. These receptors all stem from a woman aged 18 to 35 in good health. Each CDR3 is given with its conserved first and last residue. The D gene is left open where the match is weak. Clone sizes are given selectively: once, few, many, or a class where the clone is expanded.

cdr3_aa: CASRRQGSSYNEQFF
cdr3_nt: TGTGCCAGTAGACGACAGGGTTCTTCCTACAATGAGCAGTTCTTC
j_call: TRBJ2-1
clone_size: few
v_call: TRBV19
d_call: TRBD1

cdr3_aa: CASLDRWNTEAFF
cdr3_nt: TGTGCCAGTTTGGACAGGTGGAACACTGAAGCTTTCTTT
j_call: TRBJ1-1
clone_size: .
v_call: TRBV19
d_call: TRBD1

cdr3_aa: CASSQVGDLPKNIQYF
cdr3_nt: TGCGCCAGCAGCCAAGTCGGGGATTTACCCAAAAACATTCAGTACTTC
j_call: TRBJ2-4
clone_size: .
v_call: TRBV4-1
d_call: .

cdr3_aa: CASSPRGGSEAFF
cdr3_nt: TGTGCCAGCAGCCCCCGCGGAGGGAGTGAAGCTTTCTTT
j_call: TRBJ1-1
clone_size: .
v_call: TRBV7-9
d_call: .

cdr3_aa: CASRDRRRDNSPLHF
cdr3_nt: TGTGCCTCCAGGGACAGGAGAAGAGATAATTCACCCCTCCACTTT
j_call: TRBJ1-6
clone_size: .
v_call: TRBV19
d_call: TRBD1

cdr3_aa: CASRGGRRYNEQFF
cdr3_nt: TGCGCCAGCAGGGGCGGGAGACGGTACAATGAGCAGTTCTTC
j_call: TRBJ2-1
clone_size: .
v_call: TRBV5-1
d_call: TRBD2

cdr3_aa: CASSSGQFRSGYTF
cdr3_nt: TGCGCCAGCAGCTCGGGACAGTTCCGGTCTGGCTACACCTTC
j_call: TRBJ1-2
clone_size: .
v_call: TRBV5-1
d_call: TRBD1

cdr3_aa: CASRPPRDEQYF
cdr3_nt: TGTGCCAGCAGGCCTCCCCGCGACGAGCAGTACTTC
j_call: TRBJ2-7
clone_size: .
v_call: TRBV2
d_call: .

cdr3_aa: CAISESRLAGGNQFF
cdr3_nt: TGTGCCATCAGTGAGTCTAGACTAGCGGGAGGTAATCAGTTCTTC
j_call: TRBJ2-1
clone_size: .
v_call: TRBV10-3
d_call: TRBD2

cdr3_aa: CASSLARGTGERYF
cdr3_nt: TGCGCCAGCAGCTTGGCCCGCGGGACAGGGGAACGGTACTTC
j_call: TRBJ2-7
clone_size: few
v_call: TRBV5-1
d_call: TRBD1

cdr3_aa: CAASTQAGGELFF
cdr3_nt: TGTGCCGCTTCAACTCAGGCGGGAGGGGAGCTGTTTTTT
j_call: TRBJ2-2
clone_size: .
v_call: TRBV19
d_call: .

cdr3_aa: CASSLAPGATSEAFF
cdr3_nt: TGTGCCAGCAGCTTGGCCCCAGGGGCGACGAGTGAAGCTTTCTTT
j_call: TRBJ1-1
clone_size: .
v_call: TRBV5-4
d_call: .

cdr3_aa: CASSQKGTSLNTEAFF
cdr3_nt: TGCGCCAGCAGCCAAAAAGGGACTTCACTGAACACTGAAGCTTTCTTT
j_call: TRBJ1-1
clone_size: .
v_call: TRBV4-1
d_call: .

cdr3_aa: CAWSVDSSGNTIYF
cdr3_nt: TGTGCCTGGAGTGTTGACAGCTCTGGAAACACCATATATTTT
j_call: TRBJ1-3
clone_size: .
v_call: TRBV30
d_call: .

cdr3_aa: CASSRSGGALTYEQYF
cdr3_nt: TGTGCCAGCAGCCGTAGCGGGGGGGCTTTAACCTACGAGCAGTACTTC
j_call: TRBJ2-7
clone_size: .
v_call: TRBV7-2
d_call: TRBD2

cdr3_aa: CASRGTGVSGQPQHF
cdr3_nt: TGTGCCAGCAGAGGTACAGGCGTCTCAGGACAGCCCCAGCATTTT
j_call: TRBJ1-5
clone_size: few
v_call: TRBV6-6
d_call: .

cdr3_aa: CASSLYPGGTGELFF
cdr3_nt: TGTGCCAGCAGTCTCTACCCCGGGGGCACCGGGGAGCTGTTTTTT
j_call: TRBJ2-2
clone_size: once
v_call: TRBV6-1
d_call: .

cdr3_aa: CASRIDRLNTEAFF
cdr3_nt: TGTGCCAGCAGGATCGACAGGTTGAACACTGAAGCTTTCTTT
j_call: TRBJ1-1
clone_size: .
v_call: TRBV2
d_call: .

cdr3_aa: CASSDLAWGDTGELFF
cdr3_nt: TGTGCCAGCAGCGACCTTGCTTGGGGGGATACCGGGGAGCTGTTTTTT
j_call: TRBJ2-2
clone_size: .
v_call: TRBV11-2
d_call: .

cdr3_aa: CASQTAAGAQETQYF
cdr3_nt: TGCGCCAGCCAAACGGCGGCGGGGGCACAAGAGACCCAGTACTTC
j_call: TRBJ2-5
clone_size: .
v_call: TRBV5-1
d_call: .

cdr3_aa: CASSLDSGGPSYEQYF
cdr3_nt: TGCGCCAGCAGCTTGGATAGCGGGGGGCCTTCCTACGAGCAGTACTTC
j_call: TRBJ2-7
clone_size: .
v_call: TRBV5-1
d_call: TRBD2

cdr3_aa: CASSLDIPYEQYF
cdr3_nt: TGCGCCAGCAGCTTAGACATCCCCTACGAGCAGTACTTC
j_call: TRBJ2-7
clone_size: .
v_call: TRBV5-1
d_call: .

cdr3_aa: CATRERGLYNEQFF
cdr3_nt: TGTGCCACTCGGGAGAGGGGGCTCTACAATGAGCAGTTCTTC
j_call: TRBJ2-1
clone_size: few
v_call: TRBV2
d_call: .

cdr3_aa: CAISGYGQGRTEAFF
cdr3_nt: TGTGCCATCAGTGGTTATGGACAGGGAAGGACTGAAGCTTTCTTT
j_call: TRBJ1-1
clone_size: few
v_call: TRBV10-3
d_call: TRBD1

cdr3_aa: CASSPRGGGTF
cdr3_nt: TGTGCCAGCAGCCCCCGGGGTGGCGGCACCTTC
j_call: TRBJ1-2
clone_size: .
v_call: TRBV5-5
d_call: .

cdr3_aa: CASSPRQGMNTEAFF
cdr3_nt: TGTGCCAGCAGCCCCCGACAGGGGATGAACACTGAAGCTTTCTTT
j_call: TRBJ1-1
clone_size: .
v_call: TRBV5-6
d_call: TRBD1

cdr3_aa: CASSELQTNEKLFF
cdr3_nt: TGTGCCAGCAGTGAACTACAGACTAATGAAAAACTGTTTTTT
j_call: TRBJ1-4
clone_size: .
v_call: TRBV25-1
d_call: .

cdr3_aa: CASSFGLADSSYEQYF
cdr3_nt: TGTGCCAGCAGTTTCGGCCTAGCGGACAGCTCCTACGAGCAGTACTTC
j_call: TRBJ2-7
clone_size: .
v_call: TRBV7-2
d_call: .

cdr3_aa: CATSGKREINNEQFF
cdr3_nt: TGTGCCACCTCTGGGAAGCGGGAGATAAACAATGAGCAGTTCTTC
j_call: TRBJ2-1
clone_size: .
v_call: TRBV15
d_call: TRBD2

cdr3_aa: CASSSPGAGRGYTF
cdr3_nt: TGTGCCAGCAGTTCACCCGGGGCGGGGCGTGGCTACACCTTC
j_call: TRBJ1-2
clone_size: .
v_call: TRBV28
d_call: .

cdr3_aa: CASRPHRTGGSYGYTF
cdr3_nt: TGTGCCAGCAGACCCCACCGGACAGGGGGAAGCTATGGCTACACCTTC
j_call: TRBJ1-2
clone_size: .
v_call: TRBV6-6
d_call: TRBD1

cdr3_aa: CASRGRGRIQETQYF
cdr3_nt: TGTGCCAGCAGAGGACGGGGTCGGATCCAAGAGACCCAGTACTTC
j_call: TRBJ2-5
clone_size: .
v_call: TRBV6-1
d_call: .

cdr3_aa: CASSFGTSGPSTDTQYF
cdr3_nt: TGTGCCAGCAGCTTCGGGACTAGCGGGCCGAGCACAGATACGCAGTATTTT
j_call: TRBJ2-3
clone_size: .
v_call: TRBV5-8
d_call: TRBD2

cdr3_aa: CASSLGIFGGQGTQYF
cdr3_nt: TGTGCCAGCAGCTTAGGTATCTTCGGTGGCCAGGGTACGCAGTATTTT
j_call: TRBJ2-3
clone_size: few
v_call: TRBV7-2
d_call: .

cdr3_aa: CSVKQGPGYGYTF
cdr3_nt: TGCAGCGTGAAACAGGGACCTGGCTATGGCTACACCTTC
j_call: TRBJ1-2
clone_size: .
v_call: TRBV29-1
d_call: .

cdr3_aa: CASSLASVGGETQYF
cdr3_nt: TGTGCCAGCTCACTGGCTAGCGTCGGCGGTGAGACCCAGTACTTC
j_call: TRBJ2-5
clone_size: .
v_call: TRBV18
d_call: .

cdr3_aa: CASSRMRGGTDTQYF
cdr3_nt: TGTGCCAGCAGCCGTATGCGGGGGGGCACAGATACGCAGTATTTT
j_call: TRBJ2-3
clone_size: .
v_call: TRBV7-2
d_call: TRBD2

cdr3_aa: CASIRTGGPSNEQFF
cdr3_nt: TGCGCCAGCATACGTACGGGGGGGCCCAGCAATGAGCAGTTCTTC
j_call: TRBJ2-1
clone_size: few
v_call: TRBV5-1
d_call: TRBD2

cdr3_aa: CASSPVEGWYGYTF
cdr3_nt: TGTGCCAGCAGCCCGGTGGAGGGGTGGTATGGCTACACCTTC
j_call: TRBJ1-2
clone_size: .
v_call: TRBV5-8
d_call: .

cdr3_aa: CASSLPGQVYFGTQYF
cdr3_nt: TGTGCCAGCAGCCTCCCGGGACAGGTCTATTTTGGGACCCAGTACTTC
j_call: TRBJ2-5
clone_size: .
v_call: TRBV7-6
d_call: TRBD1

cdr3_aa: CASSWTSGGADTQYF
cdr3_nt: TGTGCCAGCAGCTGGACTAGCGGGGGGGCAGATACGCAGTATTTT
j_call: TRBJ2-3
clone_size: .
v_call: TRBV7-3
d_call: TRBD2

cdr3_aa: CAWSPRQGGPYNEQFF
cdr3_nt: TGTGCCTGGAGTCCCCGACAGGGTGGCCCCTACAATGAGCAGTTCTTC
j_call: TRBJ2-1
clone_size: few
v_call: TRBV30
d_call: TRBD1

cdr3_aa: CASSSYLAGGAYNEQFF
cdr3_nt: TGTGCCAGCAGCTCATACTTAGCGGGGGGGGCCTACAATGAGCAGTTCTTC
j_call: TRBJ2-1
clone_size: .
v_call: TRBV11-3
d_call: TRBD2

cdr3_aa: CASSRTGDGEWFSNQPQHF
cdr3_nt: TGTGCCAGCAGCCGGACAGGTGACGGGGAATGGTTTAGCAATCAGCCCCAGCATTTT
j_call: TRBJ1-5
clone_size: .
v_call: TRBV7-9
d_call: TRBD1

cdr3_aa: CASSPTGAFEAFF
cdr3_nt: TGTGCCAGCTCGCCGACAGGGGCCTTTGAAGCTTTCTTT
j_call: TRBJ1-1
clone_size: .
v_call: TRBV18
d_call: TRBD1

cdr3_aa: CAWNLQGARDTQYF
cdr3_nt: TGTGCCTGGAACCTACAGGGGGCAAGAGATACGCAGTATTTT
j_call: TRBJ2-3
clone_size: .
v_call: TRBV30
d_call: TRBD1

cdr3_aa: CASSNLGLDTEAFF
cdr3_nt: TGTGCCAGTAGTAATCTGGGCTTGGACACTGAAGCTTTCTTT
j_call: TRBJ1-1
clone_size: few
v_call: TRBV19
d_call: .

cdr3_aa: CASSLTSNRGGTGELFF
cdr3_nt: TGCGCCAGCAGCCTAACTAGCAATCGGGGCGGCACCGGGGAGCTGTTTTTT
j_call: TRBJ2-2
clone_size: .
v_call: TRBV4-1
d_call: .

cdr3_aa: CASSSQASYEQYF
cdr3_nt: TGTGCCAGCAGCTCACAGGCTTCGTACGAGCAGTACTTC
j_call: TRBJ2-7
clone_size: .
v_call: TRBV5-6
d_call: .

cdr3_aa: CASSSLTGELFF
cdr3_nt: TGTGCCAGCAGTTCACTAACCGGGGAGCTGTTTTTT
j_call: TRBJ2-2
clone_size: .
v_call: TRBV6-6
d_call: .

cdr3_aa: CSVSQETQYF
cdr3_nt: TGCAGCGTGAGCCAAGAGACCCAGTACTTC
j_call: TRBJ2-5
clone_size: few
v_call: TRBV29-1
d_call: .

cdr3_aa: CASSPLLARNTGELFF
cdr3_nt: TGTGCCAGCTCACCACTACTAGCGAGAAACACCGGGGAGCTGTTTTTT
j_call: TRBJ2-2
clone_size: .
v_call: TRBV18
d_call: TRBD2

cdr3_aa: CASSFGGSEAFF
cdr3_nt: TGCGCCAGCAGCTTTGGGGGGTCCGAAGCTTTCTTT
j_call: TRBJ1-1
clone_size: .
v_call: TRBV5-1
d_call: .

cdr3_aa: CASKGSGANTGELFF
cdr3_nt: TGTGCCAGTAAAGGTAGCGGGGCGAACACCGGGGAGCTGTTTTTT
j_call: TRBJ2-2
clone_size: .
v_call: TRBV19
d_call: TRBD2